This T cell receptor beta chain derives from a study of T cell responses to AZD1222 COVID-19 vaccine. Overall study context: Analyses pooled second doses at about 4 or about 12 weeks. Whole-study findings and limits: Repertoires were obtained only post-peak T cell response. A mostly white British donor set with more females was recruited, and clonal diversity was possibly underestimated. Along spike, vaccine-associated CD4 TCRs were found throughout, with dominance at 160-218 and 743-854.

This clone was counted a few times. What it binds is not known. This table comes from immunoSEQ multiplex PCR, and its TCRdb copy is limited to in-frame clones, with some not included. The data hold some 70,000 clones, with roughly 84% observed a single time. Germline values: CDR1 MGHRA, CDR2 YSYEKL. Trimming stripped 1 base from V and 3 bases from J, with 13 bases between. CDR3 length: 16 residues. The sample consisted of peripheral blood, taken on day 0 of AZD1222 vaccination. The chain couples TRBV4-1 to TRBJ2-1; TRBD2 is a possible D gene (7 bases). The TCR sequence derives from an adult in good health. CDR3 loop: CASSQGAGAVYNEQFF. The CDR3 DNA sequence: TGCGCCAGCAGCCAAGGTGCGGGGGCGGTCTACAATGAGCAGTTCTTC.